This T cell receptor beta chain was obtained from a study of CD8+CD57+ T cells in acquired aplastic anemia. Study background: An average of roughly 3 ug of DNA was obtained from sorted CD4+ and CD8+ cells.

Germline loops: CDR1 ENHRY, CDR2 SYGVKD. The ends were cut back, 6 bases at V and 7 bases at J, with 18 bases in the middle. This CDR3 contains 14 residues. Template material for TCR beta VDJ and CDR3 profiling consisted of genomic DNA. From the reads, TCRdb called clonotypes with MiXCR, one entry per CDR3 protein. The data contain 190,000 or so distinct CDR3 sequences, around 60% of them singletons. The chain is built from TRBV10-3 and TRBJ1-1, with a possible D match to TRBD1 (5 bases). Sequenced material: sorted CD4+, CD8+, or CD8+CD57+ T cells (not recorded which) from PBMCs. This clonotype originated in a human donor in good health. The CDR3 protein is CAISQQAASGEAFF. The CDR3 nucleotides are TGTGCCATCAGCCAACAGGCAGCGAGCGGTGAAGCTTTCTTT.